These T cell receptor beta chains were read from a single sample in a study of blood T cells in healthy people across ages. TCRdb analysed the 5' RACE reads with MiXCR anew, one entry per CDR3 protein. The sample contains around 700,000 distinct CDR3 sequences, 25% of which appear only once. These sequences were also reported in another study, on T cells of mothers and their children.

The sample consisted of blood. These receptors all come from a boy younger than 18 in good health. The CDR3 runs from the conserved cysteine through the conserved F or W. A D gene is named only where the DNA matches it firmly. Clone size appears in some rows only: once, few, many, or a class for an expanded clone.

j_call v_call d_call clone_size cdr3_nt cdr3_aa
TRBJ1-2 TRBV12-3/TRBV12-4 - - TGTGCCAGCAGTGGAAGGGAGGGGCAAGGCCACACCTTC CASSGREGQGHTF
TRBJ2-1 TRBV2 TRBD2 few TGTGCCAGCAGGGACCCCGCGCGGGAGTTTAACAATGAGCAGTTCTTC CASRDPAREFNNEQFF
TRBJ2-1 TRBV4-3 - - TGCGCCAGCAGCCAAGAACGGGAGTATGTGGGGAATGAGCAGTTCTTC CASSQEREYVGNEQFF
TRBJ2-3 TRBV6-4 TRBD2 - TGTGCCAGCAGTGACGCGGCGGGGGGCAGCACAGATACGCAGTATTTT CASSDAAGGSTDTQYF
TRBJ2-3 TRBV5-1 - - TGCGCCAGCAGCCCCTGGGTAGGAGCAGATACGCAGTATTTT CASSPWVGADTQYF
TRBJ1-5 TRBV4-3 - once TGCGCCAGCAGCCTTGGACCGACAAAGACAGATACGCAGCATTTT CASSLGPTKTDTQHF
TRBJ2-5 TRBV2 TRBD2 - TGTGTCAGCAGGCCGGGACTAGCGTTGGAGACCCAGTACTTC CVSRPGLALETQYF
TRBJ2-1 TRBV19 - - TGTGCCAGTAAATGGACTGCGTCGTACAATGAGCAGTTCTTC CASKWTASYNEQFF
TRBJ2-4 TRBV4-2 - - TGTGCCAGCAGCCAAGATTTCGGTTCGGGTGCCAAAAACATTCAGTACTTC CASSQDFGSGAKNIQYF
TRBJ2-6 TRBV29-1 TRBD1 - TGCAGCGTGGAGGTCAGGGGGTTAGGGGCCAACGTCCTGACTTTC CSVEVRGLGANVLTF
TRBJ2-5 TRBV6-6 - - TGTGCCAGCAGTTACGGGGGCAGGTCGGAGACCCAGTACTTC CASSYGGRSETQYF
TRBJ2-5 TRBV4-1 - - TGCGCCAGCAGCCAAGATGGACAGAGCTGGGCCCAGTACTTC CASSQDGQSWAQYF
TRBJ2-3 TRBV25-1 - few TGTGCCAGCAGTGAATACAAGGCGGGTAGCACAGATACGCAGTATTTT CASSEYKAGSTDTQYF
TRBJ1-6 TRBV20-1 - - TGCAGTGCTAGAGATCAGGGGCGGACCTATAATTCACCCCTCCACTTT CSARDQGRTYNSPLHF
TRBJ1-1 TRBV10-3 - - TGTGCCATCCGTGCGAACACTGAAGCTTTCTTT CAIRANTEAFF
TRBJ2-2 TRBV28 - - TGTGCCAGCATCTTAGGGGGGAACACCGGGGAGCTGTTTTTT CASILGGNTGELFF
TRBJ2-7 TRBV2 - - TGTGCCAGCATCATCCTAGTGGGAGTAGGCGACGAGCAGTACTTC CASIILVGVGDEQYF
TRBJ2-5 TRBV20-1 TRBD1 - TGCAGTGCTACCCCCGGGACAGGGGGCGAAGAGACCCAGTACTTC CSATPGTGGEETQYF
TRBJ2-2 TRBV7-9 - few TGTGCCAGCAGGACAGAGGTTTCGGGGGAGCTGTTTTTT CASRTEVSGELFF
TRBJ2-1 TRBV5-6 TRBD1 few TGTGCCAGCAAATCCGACTCGGACAGGAAGTACAATGAGCAGTTCTTC CASKSDSDRKYNEQFF
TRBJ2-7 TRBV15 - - TGTGCCACCGGGCGAGCCACCTACGAGCAGTACTTC CATGRATYEQYF
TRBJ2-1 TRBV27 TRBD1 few TGTGCCAGCAGTGGCCCCGGGACAGGGGTGAGGAATGAGCAGTTCTTC CASSGPGTGVRNEQFF
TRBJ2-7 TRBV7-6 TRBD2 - TGTGCCAGCAGCTTAACTAGCGGGAGGTACTACGAGCAGTACTTC CASSLTSGRYYEQYF
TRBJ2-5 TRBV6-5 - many TGTGCCAGCAGGTCCCGTGGCTGGGAGACCCAGTACTTC CASRSRGWETQYF
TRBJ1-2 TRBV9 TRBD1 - TGTGCCAGCAGCTCTCGACAGGGGACGGATGGCTACACCTTC CASSSRQGTDGYTF
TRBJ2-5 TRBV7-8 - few TGTGCCAGCAGCGACTTGTGGGAAGAGACCCAGTACTTC CASSDLWEETQYF
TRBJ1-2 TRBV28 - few TGTGCCAGCAGTTTAAGGCCGGACAGAAGGGGCTACACCTTC CASSLRPDRRGYTF
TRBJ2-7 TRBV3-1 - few TGTGCCAGCAGCCATAACCGCGGCAGGGACTCCTACGAGCAGTACTTC CASSHNRGRDSYEQYF
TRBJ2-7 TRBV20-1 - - TGCAGTGCTAGAGATAACGCCCCGGAGCAGTACTTC CSARDNAPEQYF